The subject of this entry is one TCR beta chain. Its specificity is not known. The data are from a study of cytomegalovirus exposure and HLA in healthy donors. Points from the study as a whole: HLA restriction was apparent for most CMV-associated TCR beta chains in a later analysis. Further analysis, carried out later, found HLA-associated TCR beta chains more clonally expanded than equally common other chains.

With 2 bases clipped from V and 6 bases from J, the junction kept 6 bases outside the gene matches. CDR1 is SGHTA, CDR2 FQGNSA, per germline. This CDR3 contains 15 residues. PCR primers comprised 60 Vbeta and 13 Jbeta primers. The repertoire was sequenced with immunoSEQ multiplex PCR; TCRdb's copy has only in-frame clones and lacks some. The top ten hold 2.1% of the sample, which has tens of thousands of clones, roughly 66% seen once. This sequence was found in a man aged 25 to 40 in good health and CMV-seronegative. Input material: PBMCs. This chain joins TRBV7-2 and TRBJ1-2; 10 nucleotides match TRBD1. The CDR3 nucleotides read TGTGCCAGCAGCTTAAGAACGGGACAGGGGCATGGCTACACCTTC. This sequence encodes CASSLRTGQGHGYTF. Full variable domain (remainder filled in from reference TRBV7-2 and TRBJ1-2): GAGVSQSPSNKVTEKGKDVELRCDPISGHTALYWYRQSLGQGLEFLIYFQGNSAPDKSGLPSDRFSAERTGGSVSTLTIQRTQQEDSAVYLCASSLRTGQGHGYTFGSGTRLTVV.